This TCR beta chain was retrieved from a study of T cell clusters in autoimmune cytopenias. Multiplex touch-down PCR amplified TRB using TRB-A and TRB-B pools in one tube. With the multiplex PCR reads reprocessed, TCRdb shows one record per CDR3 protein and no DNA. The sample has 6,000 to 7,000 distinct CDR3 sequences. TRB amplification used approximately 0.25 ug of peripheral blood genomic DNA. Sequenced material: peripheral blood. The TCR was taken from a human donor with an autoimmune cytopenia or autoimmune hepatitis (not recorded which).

This chain's CDR3 is CASSSIGGRNSPLHF. This chain uses TRBV7-3 with TRBJ1-6; TCRdb names TRBD1, which stays unverified in the absence of DNA. In germline, CDR1 is SGHTA, CDR2 FQGTGA. This CDR3 has 15 amino acids. Full variable domain (missing parts from reference TRBV7-3 and TRBJ1-6): GAGVSQTPSNKVTEKGKYVELRCDPISGHTALYWYRQSLGQGPEFLIYFQGTGAADDSGLPNDRFFAVRPEGSVSTLKIQRTERGDSAVYLCASSSIGGRNSPLHFGNGTRLTVT.